These 29 T cell receptor beta chains came from one sample sequenced in a study of OX40 agonist ivuxolimab in advanced cancers. The repertoire was sequenced with immunoSEQ multiplex PCR; TCRdb's copy has only in-frame clones and lacks some. The sample consists of some 94,000 clones, 90% to 97% of them appearing once. Sequenced material: CD4+ or CD8+ T cells sorted from blood, taken in a trial of the OX40 agonist ivuxolimab. The source is an adult with an advanced solid tumor such as melanoma, head and neck, liver or kidney cancer.

The chain combines TRBV7-3 with TRBJ2-1; 13 bases line up with TRBD2. After removal of 5 bases from V and 11 bases from J, the junction contained 9 bases not matched to a gene. Germline V CDR1 and CDR2: SGHTA, FQGTGA. The CDR3 consists of 15 residues. DNA for the CDR3: TGTGCCAGCAGCGCATCCGGGACTAGCGGGAATAAGCAGTTCTTC. Translated, it gives CASSASGTSGNKQFF.

The rearrangement links TRBV2 to TRBJ2-1; no definite D call. The V end was cut by 4 bases, the J end by 0 bases, with 10 bases between. The CDR3 is 15 residues long. Germline CDR1 is SNHLY and CDR2 is FYNNEI. Here the CDR3 reads CASSGRLSSYNEQFF. The DNA for the CDR3 is TGTGCCAGCAGTGGACGGTTAAGCTCCTACAATGAGCAGTTCTTC.

Notes on this clone: Because the CDR3's place on the DNA is in doubt, the DNA is left out and the CDR3 is given as listed by TCRdb. The J gene is TRBJ2-1, the V gene TRBV6-5; TRBD1, the table's D call, was not compared with the DNA. The CDR3 adds up to 15 amino acids, both ends counted. Germline CDR1 is MNHEY and CDR2 is SVGAGI. CDR3 region: CASRVGTGTTRGEFF.

The chain combines TRBV9 with TRBJ1-1; D gene unclear. This CDR3 is built from 14 residues. V lost 4 bases, J lost 1 base, and 11 bases lay in between. The germline V gene encodes CDR1 SGDLS and CDR2 YYNGEE. The CDR3 region has the DNA TGTGCCAGCAGCCTGGGCCAGGCGAACACTGAAGCTTTCTTT. Amino acid sequence: CASSLGQANTEAFF.

The V gene is TRBV27, the J gene TRBJ2-7; 7 nucleotides match TRBD1. The CDR3 has 13 amino acids. V was clipped by 3 bases and J by 5 bases; unmatched bases: 4. CDR1 and CDR2 from the germline V gene are MNHEY and SMNVEV (reference sequence). The CDR3 DNA reads TGTGCCAGCAGTTTTCAGGACAGGCACGAGCAGTACTTC. This encodes CASSFQDRHEQYF.

This clone was observed a single time. This CDR3 is also generated by other DNA sequences in the sample. The chain carries TRBV4-1 and TRBJ2-7; 8 bases map to TRBD2. The CDR3 is 14 amino acids. The germline CDR1 and CDR2 sequences are MGHRA and YSYEKL. Trimming took 1 base from V and 4 from J; bases not matched to a gene: 3. The CDR3 sequence: CASSQGAGGYEQYF. The CDR3 DNA sequence: TGCGCCAGCAGCCAAGGTGCGGGGGGATACGAGCAGTACTTC.

This chain joins TRBV29-1 and TRBJ1-4; D is perhaps TRBD1 (5 bases). V was cut by 2 bases and J by 16 bases, with 20 bases left in between. The CDR3 covers 13 residues. The V gene's germline CDR1 is SQVTM and CDR2 ANQGSEA. The CDR3 DNA is TGCAGCGTTGAATCTGGACCAGGACACCTCCCGTTTTTT. This translates into CSVESGPGHLPFF. Supplemented by reference TRBV29-1 and TRBJ1-4, the full variable domain reads SAVISQKPSRDICQRGTSLTIQCQVDSQVTMMFWYRQQPGQSLTLIATANQGSEATYESGFVIDKFPISRPNLTFSTLTVSNMSPEDSSIYLCSVESGPGHLPFFGSGTQLSVL.

The V and J genes are TRBV28 and TRBJ1-1; D gene uncertain. The V gene lost 5 bases and the J gene lost 1 base, with 26 bases spanning the gap. Germline V gene sequence: CDR1 MDHEN, CDR2 SYDVKM. The CDR3 contains 19 residues. CDR3 sequence (DNA): TGTGCCAGCAGTCCCTATATCACCAGGATCCAACAAGCGAACACTGAAGCTTTCTTT. Translating it yields CASSPYITRIQQANTEAFF.

The J gene is TRBJ2-1, the V gene TRBV9; D gene uncertain. Germline CDR1 SGDLS, CDR2 YYNGEE. The V end was cut by 2 bases, the J end by 8 bases, with 11 bases between. The CDR3 runs 13 residues. In DNA form, the CDR3 reads TGTGCCAGCAGCGTCGGAGCTAAGGATGAGCAGTTCTTC. It is translated as CASSVGAKDEQFF.

The chain combines TRBV5-1 with TRBJ1-5; the match to TRBD1 covers 7 bases. Germline loops: CDR1 SGHRS, CDR2 YFSETQ. This CDR3 has 15 residues. V lost 1 base and J lost 3; bases outside the gene matches: 4. The CDR3 region is CASSLTGEDNQPQHF. The CDR3 region has the DNA TGCGCCAGCAGCTTGACAGGGGAAGACAATCAGCCCCAGCATTTT. The complete variable domain, with remaining parts taken from reference TRBV5-1 and TRBJ1-5, reads KAGVTQTPRYLIKTRGQQVTLSCSPISGHRSVSWYQQTPGQGLQFLFEYFSETQRNKGNFPGRFSGRQFSNSRSEMNVSTLELGDSALYLCASSLTGEDNQPQHFGDGTRLSIL.

The chain combines TRBV2 with TRBJ1-1; D might be TRBD1 (5 bases). The CDR3 is 14 residues long. The V and J ends lost 1 base and 5 bases respectively, with 11 bases between them. Germline CDR1 reads SNHLY; CDR2 reads FYNNEI. CDR3 bases: TGTGCCAGCAGTGAAGGGGGACCTCGTACTGAAGCTTTCTTT. Amino acids: CASSEGGPRTEAFF. Combining the CDR3 with reference TRBV2 and TRBJ1-1 gives the whole variable domain EPEVTQTPSHQVTQMGQEVILRCVPISNHLYFYWYRQILGQKVEFLVSFYNNEISEKSEIFDDQFSVERPDGSNFTLKIRSTKLEDSAMYFCASSEGGPRTEAFFGQGTRLTVV.

The rearrangement links TRBV2 to TRBJ2-2; maybe TRBD1 (7 bases). V was shortened by 11 bases and J by 6 bases, with 16 bases between the two germline ends. Germline-derived CDR1 and CDR2 are SNHLY and FYNNEI. The CDR3 loop spans 13 amino acids. CDR3 protein: CAGQGGGPGELFF. In nucleotides, the CDR3 is TGTGCCGGCCAGGGGGGCGGGCCCGGGGAGCTGTTTTTT.

The chain recombines TRBV9 with TRBJ2-1, with a weak D call TRBD1 (5 bases). Per germline, CDR1 SGDLS and CDR2 YYNGEE. V was cut by 4 bases and J by 7 bases, with 9 bases left in between. The CDR3 length is 12 residues. CDR3 residues: CASSTTVNEQFF. The CDR3 DNA sequence: TGTGCCAGCAGCACGACAGTAAATGAGCAGTTCTTC.

The V call is TRBV5-1, the J call TRBJ2-1, with TRBD1 identical over 11 bases. The trim removed 3 bases at V and 4 bases at J, leaving 6 bases unmatched. Germline V CDR1 and CDR2: SGHRS, YFSETQ. The CDR3 consists of 16 residues. CDR3 sequence reads: CASSSGQGGMYNEQFF. CDR3 coding DNA: TGCGCCAGCAGCTCGGGACAGGGGGGTATGTACAATGAGCAGTTCTTC.

V usage is TRBV14 and J usage is TRBJ2-7, with D tentatively TRBD2 (5 bases). Deletions cut 0 bases from V and 1 base from J, with 16 bases between. The germline V gene has CDR1 SGHDN and CDR2 FVKESK. This CDR3 region has 17 residues. CDR3 nucleotides: TGTGCCAGCAGCCAAGATCAGTGGCGAGGGTCTTCCTACGAGCAGTACTTC. Protein sequence: CASSQDQWRGSSYEQYF.

This chain joins TRBV7-9 and TRBJ2-5; TRBD2 agrees at 8 bases. Germline loops: CDR1 SEHNR, CDR2 FQNEAQ (reference sequence). Trimming removed 1 base from V and 5 bases from J; junction bases left unmatched: 6. The CDR3 extends over 15 amino acids. This chain's CDR3 is CASSLGSGGAETQYF. The CDR3 bases are TGTGCCAGCAGCTTAGGGTCGGGAGGGGCGGAGACCCAGTACTTC.

The V and J genes are TRBV28 and TRBJ2-1; TRBD1 agrees at 10 bases. The CDR3 sequence is 18 residues long. J lost 7 bases, V lost 3 bases, and 15 bases had no gene match. The V gene's germline CDR1 is MDHEN and CDR2 SYDVKM. CDR3 amino acids: CASSLAGVGTGVSNEQFF. CDR3 bases: TGTGCCAGCAGTTTGGCGGGGGTCGGGACAGGGGTCTCTAATGAGCAGTTCTTC.

As to this clone: The sample carries other DNA sequences with the same CDR3. The V call is TRBV4-3, the J call TRBJ2-7; either TRBD1 or TRBD2 may supply D (5 bases each). CDR1 is LGHNA and CDR2 is YSLEER in the germline V gene. The CDR3 contains 15 residues. Between the trimmed V and J ends, which lost 1 base and 3 bases, there was a span of 13 bases. CDR3 coding DNA: TGCGCCAGCAGCCAAGGTCCGACTGGGGGCTACGAGCAGTACTTC. Translating it yields CASSQGPTGGYEQYF.

The J gene is TRBJ1-1, the V gene TRBV4-1, with no clear D. Germline V lookup: CDR1 MGHRA, CDR2 YSYEKL. The V end lost 0 bases, the J end lost 0 bases, and 11 bases lay between the germline ends. The CDR3 length is 16 residues. The CDR3 loop reads CASSQDASDMNTEAFF. CDR3 coding DNA: TGCGCCAGCAGCCAAGACGCGTCAGACATGAACACTGAAGCTTTCTTT.

This clone was counted a single time. The chain has TRBV28 and TRBJ2-1, with 11 bases matching TRBD2. Germline-derived CDR1 and CDR2 are MDHEN and SYDVKM. The CDR3 contains 16 residues. The V segment lost 6 bases and the J segment 1 base; nucleotides outside the gene matches: 5. The CDR3 loop reads CASRRGLADSYNEQFF. CDR3 in DNA: TGTGCCAGCAGGAGGGGACTAGCGGATTCCTACAATGAGCAGTTCTTC.

The chain has TRBV14 and TRBJ2-7; D is unclear. The CDR3 is 15 residues long. V was cut by 0 bases and J by 2 bases, with 11 bases left in between. Germline loops: CDR1 SGHDN, CDR2 FVKESK. This chain's CDR3 is CASSQDLGVAYEQYF. CDR3 in DNA: TGTGCCAGCAGCCAAGATCTCGGAGTGGCCTACGAGCAGTACTTC.

The rearrangement uses TRBV10-1 and TRBJ1-1; D is possibly TRBD1 (6 bases). Germline V lookup: CDR1 WNHNN, CDR2 SYGVQD (reference sequence). The CDR3 is 15 residues long. Trimming stripped 0 bases from V and 0 bases from J, with 8 bases between. As DNA, the CDR3 is TGCGCCAGCAGTGAGTCTACAGGGTTGAACACTGAAGCTTTCTTT. This encodes CASSESTGLNTEAFF.

This chain connects TRBV29-1 to TRBJ2-7, with TRBD1 identical over 8 bases. In germline, CDR1 is SQVTM, CDR2 ANQGSEA. With 1 base clipped from V and 5 bases from J, the junction kept 7 bases outside the gene matches. The CDR3 runs 14 residues. CDR3 nucleotide sequence: TGCAGCGTTGAAGTCCCGGCAGGGGGCAACGAGCAGTACTTC. It encodes CSVEVPAGGNEQYF.

The CDR3, as DNA: TGTGCCAGTAGTATTAAGGGGGGTAACACTGAAGCTTTCTTT. This encodes CASSIKGGNTEAFF. The rearrangement links TRBV19 to TRBJ1-1, with TRBD1 as a possible D gene (6 bases). Germline CDR1 and CDR2: LNHDA and SQIVND (reference sequence). The ends were cut back, 3 bases at V and 2 bases at J, with 10 bases in the middle. The CDR3 contains 14 residues.

The V and J genes are TRBV5-4 and TRBJ1-1; D gene ambiguous. The V gene lost 0 bases and the J gene lost 1 base, with 7 bases spanning the gap. Germline V lookup: CDR1 SGHNT, CDR2 YYREEE (reference sequence). This CDR3 is built from 14 residues. The CDR3 here is CASSLDRENTEAFF. The CDR3 region has the DNA TGTGCCAGCAGCTTGGATCGGGAGAACACTGAAGCTTTCTTT.

The V and J genes are TRBV13 and TRBJ1-2; the D gene is possibly TRBD1 (6 bases). This CDR3 is built from 13 residues. V shed 0 bases and J shed 8 bases, with 10 bases lying between them. Germline V gene sequence: CDR1 PRHDT, CDR2 FYEKMQ (reference sequence). The CDR3 region is CASSLGTQGGYTF. CDR3 in DNA: TGTGCCAGCAGCTTAGGCACTCAGGGGGGCTACACCTTC.

The chain recombines TRBV21-1 with TRBJ1-5. TRBV21-1 is assigned pseudogene status. There are 20 residues in the CDR3. The CDR3 loop is CASSVLRGPWAVVSNQPQHF. CDR3 DNA: TGTGCCAGCAGCGTGCTTCGAGGACCGTGGGCCGTGGTTAGCAATCAGCCCCAGCATTTT.

The chain is built from TRBV2 and TRBJ1-1, with 8 bases that match TRBD1. The CDR3 is made up of 13 amino acids. CDR1 SNHLY and CDR2 FYNNEI come from the germline V gene. V lost 3 bases and J lost 9; bases outside the gene matches: 6. Here the CDR3 reads CASSDGQGYKAFF. The CDR3 DNA reads TGTGCCAGCAGTGATGGACAGGGCTATAAAGCTTTCTTT.

V and J are TRBV5-1 and TRBJ1-4; TRBD1 matches 11 bases. The junction had 6 bases not matched to a gene; V was cut back by 4 bases and J by 7 bases. Germline CDR1 reads SGHRS; CDR2 reads YFSETQ. The CDR3 extends over 15 amino acids. The CDR3 region is CASSQGQGASEKLFF. The CDR3 region has the DNA TGCGCCAGCAGCCAAGGACAGGGGGCGAGTGAAAAACTGTTTTTT.